These 15 T cell receptor beta chains originate from one sample sequenced in a study of blood T cell repertoires in COVID-19. TCRdb's copy holds only in-frame clones and misses some; the assay was immunoSEQ multiplex PCR. The sample has some 74,000 clones, over 65% seen once. The sequenced sample consisted of peripheral blood. The source of these receptors is a woman older than 75 with acute or convalescent COVID-19.

The rearrangement links TRBV10-2 to TRBJ1-3; 10 positions agree with TRBD1. Looked up from germline, CDR1 is WSHSY and CDR2 is SAAADI. Unmatched junction bases numbered 2, after V lost 5 bases and J lost 1 base. The CDR3 runs 15 residues. CDR3 loop: CASSPGQGSGNTIYF. CDR3 DNA sequence: TGCGCCAGCAGTCCGGGACAGGGGTCTGGAAACACCATATATTTT.

This clone was observed a single time. The chain employs TRBV12-5 and TRBJ2-1; 7 nucleotides agree with TRBD2. There are 15 residues in the CDR3. The junction had 7 bases not matched to a gene; V was cut back by 2 bases and J by 6 bases. Germline V gene data show CDR1 as LGHNT and CDR2 as FRNRAP. Here the CDR3 DNA reads TGTGCTAGTGGTTTGTACCCCTCGGGGGGCAATGAGCAGTTCTTC. It yields the protein CASGLYPSGGNEQFF.

This clone was seen a few times. The chain is built from TRBV6-5 and TRBJ1-5; D remains unclear. CDR1 and CDR2 from the germline V gene are MNHEY and SVGAGI. Trimming pared 10 bases from V and 7 bases from J, leaving 14 bases between. CDR3 length equals 12 residues. The CDR3 sequence: CATPLRLQPQHF. In nucleotides, the CDR3 is TGTGCCACCCCGTTAAGACTGCAGCCCCAGCATTTT.

As concerns this clone: Relative to the germline gene, one junction end is altered; a read error may explain this. The chain combines TRBV10-3 with TRBJ2-6, with D hard to call. The CDR3 extends over 15 amino acids. Germline values: CDR1 ENHRY, CDR2 SYGVKD. CDR3 in amino acids: CATSAKSSGANVLTF. CDR3 bases: TGTGCCACCAGTGCTAAGAGCTCTGGGGCCAACGTCCTGACTTTC.

The chain combines TRBV6-4 with TRBJ2-1; 10 bases align to TRBD1. Germline values: CDR1 MRHNA, CDR2 SNTAGT. The length of the CDR3 is 15 residues. The trim removed 6 bases at V and 5 bases at J, leaving 7 bases unmatched. The CDR3 DNA reads TGTGCCAGCAGCTTGGGACAGGGGAATGACAATGAGCAGTTCTTC. Residues: CASSLGQGNDNEQFF.

V is TRBV6-2 or TRBV6-3 and J is TRBJ2-4; D perhaps matches TRBD1 (6 bases). Germline CDR1 reads MNHEY; CDR2 reads SVGEGT. The CDR3 has 17 amino acids. V was cut by 6 bases and J by 1 base, with 19 bases left in between. The CDR3 is CASSRPGQSLAKNIQYF. DNA of the CDR3: TGTGCCAGCAGCCGCCCGGGACAATCACTTGCCAAAAACATTCAGTACTTC.

The CDR3 loop is CASSRDKGGNQPQHF. In nucleotides, the CDR3 is TGTGCCAGCAGTAGGGACAAGGGTGGCAATCAGCCCCAGCATTTT. The rearrangement joins TRBV6-5 to TRBJ1-5; TRBD1 might be the D (6 bases). Germline V gene sequence: CDR1 MNHEY, CDR2 SVGAGI. CDR3 length: 15 residues. Trimming pared 5 bases from V and 2 bases from J, leaving 13 bases between.

This clone has a single count. This chain joins TRBV2 and TRBJ2-7, with D maybe TRBD1 (6 bases). Trimming pared 6 bases from V and 0 bases from J, leaving 15 bases between. In germline, CDR1 is SNHLY, CDR2 FYNNEI. The CDR3 length is 15 residues. The CDR3: CASRITGRGSYEQYF. The DNA for the CDR3 is TGTGCCAGCAGGATCACAGGGAGAGGCTCCTACGAGCAGTACTTC.

The gene calls are TRBV5-3 and TRBJ1-2, with a tentative D call TRBD1 (5 bases). TRBV5-3 is annotated as an ORF whose role is uncertain. The CDR3 is 15 residues long. Trimming removed 1 base from V and 1 base from J, with 11 bases in between. The DNA of the CDR3 is TGTGCCAGAAGCTTGTCGGGGGGATGTAACTATGGCTACACCTTC. It codes for CARSLSGGCNYGYTF.

The table lists this clone with a few counts. The chain combines TRBV7-3 with TRBJ2-5, with 7 bases lining up with TRBD2. The germline CDR1 and CDR2 sequences are SGHTA and FQGTGA. The CDR3 is 15 amino acids. With V trimmed by 4 bases and J by 5 bases, 10 bases remained unmatched. CDR3: CASSWQAGPRETQYF. The CDR3 bases are TGTGCCAGCAGCTGGCAAGCGGGACCCCGGGAGACCCAGTACTTC. The entire variable domain, with the rest obtained from reference TRBV7-3 and TRBJ2-5, is as follows: GAGVSQTPSNKVTEKGKYVELRCDPISGHTALYWYRQSLGQGPEFLIYFQGTGAADDSGLPNDRFFAVRPEGSVSTLKIQRTERGDSAVYLCASSWQAGPRETQYFGPGTRLLVL.

V and J are TRBV3-1 (or the pseudogene TRBV3-2) and TRBJ2-3; 10 nucleotides align to TRBD2. The CDR3 runs 19 residues. The V and J ends lost 0 bases and 2 bases, in that order; junction bases with no gene match: 11. Germline V lookup: CDR1 LGHDT, CDR2 YNNKEL (reference sequence). Here the CDR3 reads CASSQDRAGGRKSTDTQYF. Written as DNA, the CDR3 is TGTGCCAGCAGCCAAGATCGAGCGGGGGGGAGAAAATCCACAGATACGCAGTATTTT.

The chain is built from TRBV4-1 and TRBJ2-1; 10 nucleotides agree with TRBD1. J gave up 1 base and V 1 base, and 1 base lay outside the gene matches. CDR3 length: 16 residues. Per germline, CDR1 MGHRA and CDR2 YSYEKL. The CDR3 loop reads CASSQGGQGSYNEQFF. In nucleotides, the CDR3 is TGCGCCAGCAGCCAAGGGGGACAGGGGTCCTACAATGAGCAGTTCTTC.

The rearrangement uses TRBV12-3 or TRBV12-4 and TRBJ2-7; maybe TRBD2 (5 bases). The CDR3 has 11 residues. Trimming cost V 6 bases and J 4 bases, with 7 bases left between them. DNA for the CDR3: TGTGCCAGCAGCGGGATGTACGAGCAGTACTTC. It translates to CASSGMYEQYF.

This clone was observed a handful of times. The chain joins TRBV5-1 to TRBJ2-7; D perhaps matches TRBD2 (5 bases). Germline V gene lookup returns CDR1 SGHRS and CDR2 YFSETQ. Trimming removed 4 bases from V and 6 bases from J, with 14 bases in between. There are 13 residues in the CDR3. In nucleotides, the CDR3 is TGCGCCAGCAGCGGAGCGGTCTCGGGCGAGCAGTACTTC. Its translation is CASSGAVSGEQYF.

The table lists this clone with a few counts. The chain links TRBV9 to TRBJ1-5, with 9 bases lining up with TRBD1. The CDR3 is made up of 15 amino acids. V shed 5 bases, J shed 5 bases, and the junction held 8 bases outside the gene matches. Germline CDR1 and CDR2: SGDLS and YYNGEE. The CDR3 nucleotides are TGTGCCAGCAGTAAAGGGACAGGGATCGATCAGCCCCAGCATTTT. Encoded protein: CASSKGTGIDQPQHF.